This T cell receptor (beta chain) was recorded in a study of read filtering for tumor transcriptome and immune sequencing. The table lists this clonotype with many counts. Germline lookup yields CDR1 MNHEY and CDR2 SVGEGT. The V end was cut by 6 bases, the J end by 4 bases, with 19 bases between. The CDR3 is 16 amino acids. From 350 to 500 ng of RNA, a library with molecular barcoded alpha/delta and beta/gamma adaptors was made. Each CDR3 protein gets one entry after TCRdb re-called the reads with MiXCR. In the table there are 85,000 or so distinct CDR3 sequences, more than 9% of which are singletons.

Sequenced material: a population of CD138-negative cells sorted from bone marrow. The TCR was taken from a donor aged 40 or older with multiple myeloma. The chain is built from TRBV6-2 or TRBV6-3 and TRBJ1-5, with D possibly TRBD1 on 5 matching bases. CDR3 sequence reads: CASSLPGRAGNQPQHF. The DNA for the CDR3 is TGTGCCAGCAGCCTACCCGGCAGGGCTGGAAATCAGCCCCAGCATTTT.